This is a list of T cell receptor beta chains from one sample in a study of early T cells in non-severe SARS-CoV-2 infection. TCRdb passed the 5' RACE reads through MiXCR, listing each CDR3 protein once. The sample holds some 66,000 distinct CDR3 sequences, less than 9.5% seen once. The sequencing input was whole blood. Receptors were obtained from an adult who was a healthcare worker with PCR-confirmed SARS-CoV-2 infection or an uninfected control (not recorded which). CDR3s include the opening cysteine and the closing phenylalanine or tryptophan. The D gene is left open where the match is weak. Clone size is shown for a subset of rows, as once, few, many or a class of expanded clone.

clone_size: many
j_call: TRBJ1-4
v_call: TRBV12-3/TRBV12-4
d_call: TRBD1
cdr3_nt: TGTGCCAGCAGTGTGGACAGGGTTAATGAAAAACTGTTTTTT
cdr3_aa: CASSVDRVNEKLFF

clone_size: many
j_call: TRBJ1-1
v_call: TRBV6-5
d_call: -
cdr3_nt: TGTGCCAGCACCCTGGTGGGTCGGACGGGTGGAGTCGGGGGAAGAACTGAAGCTTTCTTT
cdr3_aa: CASTLVGRTGGVGGRTEAFF

clone_size: many
j_call: TRBJ2-5
v_call: TRBV18
d_call: -
cdr3_nt: TGTGCCAGCTCAAAAGGGGCAGTACTACAAGAGACCCAGTACTTC
cdr3_aa: CASSKGAVLQETQYF

clone_size: few
j_call: TRBJ2-7
v_call: TRBV4-2
d_call: -
cdr3_nt: TGTGCCAGCAGCCGGAACTCACTGTACGAGCAGTACTTC
cdr3_aa: CASSRNSLYEQYF

clone_size: few
j_call: TRBJ2-3
v_call: TRBV6-4
d_call: -
cdr3_nt: TGTGCCAGCGCAGTGTCGGGAAGCACAGATACGCAGTATTTT
cdr3_aa: CASAVSGSTDTQYF

clone_size: -
j_call: TRBJ2-7
v_call: TRBV29-1
d_call: TRBD2
cdr3_nt: TGCAGCGTTGGCTCCCCCCAGGGGACTAGCGCGTACGAGCAGTACTTC
cdr3_aa: CSVGSPQGTSAYEQYF

clone_size: once
j_call: TRBJ1-5
v_call: TRBV10-3
d_call: -
cdr3_nt: TGTGCCATCTGGCGGGGGTCGAGCAATCAGCCCCAGCATTTT
cdr3_aa: CAIWRGSSNQPQHF

clone_size: once
j_call: TRBJ1-4
v_call: TRBV2
d_call: TRBD1
cdr3_nt: TGTGCCAGCAGTGAATTCGGGGACAGGGCTGAAAAACTGTTTTTT
cdr3_aa: CASSEFGDRAEKLFF

clone_size: many
j_call: TRBJ2-1
v_call: TRBV7-8
d_call: -
cdr3_nt: TGTGCCAGCAGCTTAGGTGGATCCACTGTCGGAAATGAGCAGTTCTTC
cdr3_aa: CASSLGGSTVGNEQFF

clone_size: many
j_call: TRBJ2-3
v_call: TRBV7-9
d_call: TRBD2
cdr3_nt: TGTGCCAGCAGCCTCGGACTAGCATCAGATACGCAGTATTTT
cdr3_aa: CASSLGLASDTQYF

clone_size: many
j_call: TRBJ1-1
v_call: TRBV6-5
d_call: TRBD1
cdr3_nt: TGTGCCAGCAGTTACCGGGACAGGGGAGCCACTGAAGCTTTCTTT
cdr3_aa: CASSYRDRGATEAFF

clone_size: many
j_call: TRBJ2-5
v_call: TRBV10-3
d_call: -
cdr3_nt: TGTGCCATCAGGATTACAGGGTCCACGGGGACCCAGTACTTC
cdr3_aa: CAIRITGSTGTQYF

clone_size: many
j_call: TRBJ2-7
v_call: TRBV6-5
d_call: -
cdr3_nt: TGTGCCAGCAGGGCCTCGGGGGCAGCTAACTACGAGCAGTACTTC
cdr3_aa: CASRASGAANYEQYF

clone_size: -
j_call: TRBJ1-5
v_call: TRBV19
d_call: TRBD1
cdr3_nt: TGTGCCTGTCGAGGGGGCGACGGCAATCAGCCCCAGCATTTT
cdr3_aa: CACRGGDGNQPQHF

clone_size: -
j_call: TRBJ2-2
v_call: TRBV2
d_call: TRBD1
cdr3_nt: TGTGCCAGCAGGGGGACAGGGGCGGCCGGGGAGCTGTTTTTT
cdr3_aa: CASRGTGAAGELFF

clone_size: -
j_call: TRBJ2-3
v_call: TRBV2
d_call: TRBD1
cdr3_nt: TGTGCCAGCACTTGGACAGGGGGGAGCACAGATACGCAGTATTTT
cdr3_aa: CASTWTGGSTDTQYF